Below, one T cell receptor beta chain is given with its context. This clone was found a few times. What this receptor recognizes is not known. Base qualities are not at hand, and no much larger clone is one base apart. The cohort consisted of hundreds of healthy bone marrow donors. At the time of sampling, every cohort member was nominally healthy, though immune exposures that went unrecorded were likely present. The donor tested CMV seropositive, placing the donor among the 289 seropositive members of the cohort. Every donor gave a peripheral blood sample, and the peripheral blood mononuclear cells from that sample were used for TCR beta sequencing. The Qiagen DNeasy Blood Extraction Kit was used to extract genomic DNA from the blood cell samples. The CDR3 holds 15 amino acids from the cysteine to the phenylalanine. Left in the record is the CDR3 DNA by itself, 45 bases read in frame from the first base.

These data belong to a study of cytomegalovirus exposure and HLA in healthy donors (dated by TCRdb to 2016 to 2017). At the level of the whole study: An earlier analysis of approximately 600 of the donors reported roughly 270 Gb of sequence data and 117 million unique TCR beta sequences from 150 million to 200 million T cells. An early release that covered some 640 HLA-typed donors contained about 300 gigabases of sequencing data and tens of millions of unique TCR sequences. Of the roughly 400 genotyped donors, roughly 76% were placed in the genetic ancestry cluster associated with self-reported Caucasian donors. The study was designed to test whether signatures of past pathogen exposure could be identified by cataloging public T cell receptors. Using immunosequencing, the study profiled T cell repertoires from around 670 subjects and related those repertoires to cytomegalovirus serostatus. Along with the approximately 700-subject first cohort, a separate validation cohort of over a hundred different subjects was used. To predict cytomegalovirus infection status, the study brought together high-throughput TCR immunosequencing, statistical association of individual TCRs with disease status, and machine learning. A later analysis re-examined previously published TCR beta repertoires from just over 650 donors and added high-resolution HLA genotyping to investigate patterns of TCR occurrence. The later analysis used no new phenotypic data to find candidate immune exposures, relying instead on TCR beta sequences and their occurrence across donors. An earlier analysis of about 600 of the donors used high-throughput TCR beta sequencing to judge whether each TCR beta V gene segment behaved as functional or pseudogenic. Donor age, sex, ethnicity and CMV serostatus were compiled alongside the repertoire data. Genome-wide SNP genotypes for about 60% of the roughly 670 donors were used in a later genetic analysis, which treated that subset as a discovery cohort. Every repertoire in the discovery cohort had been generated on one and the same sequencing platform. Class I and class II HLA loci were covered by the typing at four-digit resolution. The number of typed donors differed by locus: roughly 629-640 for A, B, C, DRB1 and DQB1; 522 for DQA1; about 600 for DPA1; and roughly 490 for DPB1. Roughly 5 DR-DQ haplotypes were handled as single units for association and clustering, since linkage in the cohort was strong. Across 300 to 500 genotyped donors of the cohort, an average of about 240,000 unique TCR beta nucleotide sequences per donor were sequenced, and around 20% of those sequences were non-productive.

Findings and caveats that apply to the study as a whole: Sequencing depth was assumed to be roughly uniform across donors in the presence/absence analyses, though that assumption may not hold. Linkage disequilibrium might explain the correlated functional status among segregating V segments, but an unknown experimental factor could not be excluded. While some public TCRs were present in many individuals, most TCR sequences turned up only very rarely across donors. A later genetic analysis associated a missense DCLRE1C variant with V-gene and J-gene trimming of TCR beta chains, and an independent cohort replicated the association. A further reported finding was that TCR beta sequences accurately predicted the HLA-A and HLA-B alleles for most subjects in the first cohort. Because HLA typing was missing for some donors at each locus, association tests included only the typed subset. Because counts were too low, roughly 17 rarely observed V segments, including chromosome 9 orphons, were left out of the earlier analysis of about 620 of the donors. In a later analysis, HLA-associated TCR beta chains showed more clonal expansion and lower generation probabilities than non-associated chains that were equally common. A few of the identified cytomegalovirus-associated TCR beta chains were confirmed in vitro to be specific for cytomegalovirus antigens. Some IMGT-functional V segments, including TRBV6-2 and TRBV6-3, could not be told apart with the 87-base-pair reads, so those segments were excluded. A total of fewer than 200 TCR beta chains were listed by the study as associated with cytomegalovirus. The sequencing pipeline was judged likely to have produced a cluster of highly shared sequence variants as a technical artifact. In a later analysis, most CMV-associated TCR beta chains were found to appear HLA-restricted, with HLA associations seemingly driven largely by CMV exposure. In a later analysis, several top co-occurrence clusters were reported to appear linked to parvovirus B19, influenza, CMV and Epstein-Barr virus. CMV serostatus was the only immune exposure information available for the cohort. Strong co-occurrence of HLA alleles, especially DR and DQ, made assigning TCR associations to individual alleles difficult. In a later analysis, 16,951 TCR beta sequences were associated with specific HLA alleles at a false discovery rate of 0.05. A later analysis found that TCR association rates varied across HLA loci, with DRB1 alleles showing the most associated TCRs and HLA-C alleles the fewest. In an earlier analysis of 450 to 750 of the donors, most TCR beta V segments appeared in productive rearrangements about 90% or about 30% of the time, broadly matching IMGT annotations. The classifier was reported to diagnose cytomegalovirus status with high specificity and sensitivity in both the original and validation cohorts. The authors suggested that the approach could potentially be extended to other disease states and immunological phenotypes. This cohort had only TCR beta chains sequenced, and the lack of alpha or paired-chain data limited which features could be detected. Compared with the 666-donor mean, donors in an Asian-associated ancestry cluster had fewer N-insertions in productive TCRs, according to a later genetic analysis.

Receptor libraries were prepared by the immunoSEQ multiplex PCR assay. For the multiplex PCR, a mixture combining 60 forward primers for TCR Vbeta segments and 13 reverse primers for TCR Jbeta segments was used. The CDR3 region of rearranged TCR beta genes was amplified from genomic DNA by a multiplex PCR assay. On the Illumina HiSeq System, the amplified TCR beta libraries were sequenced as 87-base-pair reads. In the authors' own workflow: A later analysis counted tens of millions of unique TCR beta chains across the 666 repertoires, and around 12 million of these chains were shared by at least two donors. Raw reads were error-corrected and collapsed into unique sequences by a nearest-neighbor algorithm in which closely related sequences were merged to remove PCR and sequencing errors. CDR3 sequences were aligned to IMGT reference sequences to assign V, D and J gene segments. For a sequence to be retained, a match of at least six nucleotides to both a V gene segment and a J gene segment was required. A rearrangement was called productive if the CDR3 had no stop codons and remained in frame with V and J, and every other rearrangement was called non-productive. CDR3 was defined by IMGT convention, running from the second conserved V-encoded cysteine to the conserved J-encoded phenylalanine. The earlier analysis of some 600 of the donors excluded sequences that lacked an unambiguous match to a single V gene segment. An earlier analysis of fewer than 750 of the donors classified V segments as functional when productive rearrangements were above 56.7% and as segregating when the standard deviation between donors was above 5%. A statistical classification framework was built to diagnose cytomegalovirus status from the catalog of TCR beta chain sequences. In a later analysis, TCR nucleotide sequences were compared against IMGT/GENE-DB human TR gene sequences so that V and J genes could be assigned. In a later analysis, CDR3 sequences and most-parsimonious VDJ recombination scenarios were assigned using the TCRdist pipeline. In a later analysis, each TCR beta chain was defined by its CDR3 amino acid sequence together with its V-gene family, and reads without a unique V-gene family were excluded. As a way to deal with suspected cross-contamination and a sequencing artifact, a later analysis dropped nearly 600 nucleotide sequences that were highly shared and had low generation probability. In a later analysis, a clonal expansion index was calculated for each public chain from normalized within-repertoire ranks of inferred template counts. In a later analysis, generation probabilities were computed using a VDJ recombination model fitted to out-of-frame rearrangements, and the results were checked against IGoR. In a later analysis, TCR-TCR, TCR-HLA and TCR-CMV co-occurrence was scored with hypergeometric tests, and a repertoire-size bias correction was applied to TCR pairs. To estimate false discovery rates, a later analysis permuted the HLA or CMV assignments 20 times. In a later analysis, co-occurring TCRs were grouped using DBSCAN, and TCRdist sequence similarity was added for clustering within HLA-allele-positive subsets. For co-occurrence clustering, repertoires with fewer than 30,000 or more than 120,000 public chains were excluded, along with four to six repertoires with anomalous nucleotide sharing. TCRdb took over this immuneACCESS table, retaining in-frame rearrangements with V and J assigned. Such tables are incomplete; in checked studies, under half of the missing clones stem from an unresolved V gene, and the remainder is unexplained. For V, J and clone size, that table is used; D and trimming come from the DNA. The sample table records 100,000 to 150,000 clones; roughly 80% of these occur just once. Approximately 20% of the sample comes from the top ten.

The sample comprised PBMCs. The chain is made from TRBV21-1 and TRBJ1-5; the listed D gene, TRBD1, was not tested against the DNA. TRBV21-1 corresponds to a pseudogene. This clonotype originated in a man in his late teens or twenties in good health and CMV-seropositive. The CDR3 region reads CASTFMDRDNQPQHF. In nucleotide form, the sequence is TGTGCCAGCACCTTTATGGACAGGGATAATCAGCCCCAGCATTTT.